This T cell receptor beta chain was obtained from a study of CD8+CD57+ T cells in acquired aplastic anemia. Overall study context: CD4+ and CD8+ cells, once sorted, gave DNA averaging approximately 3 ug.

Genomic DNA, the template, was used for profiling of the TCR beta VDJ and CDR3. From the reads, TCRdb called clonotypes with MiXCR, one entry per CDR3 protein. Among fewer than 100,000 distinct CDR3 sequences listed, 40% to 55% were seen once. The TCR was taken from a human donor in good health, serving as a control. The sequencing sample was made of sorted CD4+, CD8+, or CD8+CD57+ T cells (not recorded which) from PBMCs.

The CDR3 coding sequence is TGTGCCAGCAGCTTACCGGGACGGCTCTCCTACGAGCAGTACTTC. As protein: CASSLPGRLSYEQYF. The rearrangement joins TRBV11-3 to TRBJ2-7, with D perhaps assigned TRBD1 or TRBD2 (5 bases each). This CDR3 has 15 amino acids. Germline V CDR1 and CDR2: SGHNT, YENEEA. The V gene lost 2 bases and the J gene lost 0 bases, with 11 bases spanning the gap.